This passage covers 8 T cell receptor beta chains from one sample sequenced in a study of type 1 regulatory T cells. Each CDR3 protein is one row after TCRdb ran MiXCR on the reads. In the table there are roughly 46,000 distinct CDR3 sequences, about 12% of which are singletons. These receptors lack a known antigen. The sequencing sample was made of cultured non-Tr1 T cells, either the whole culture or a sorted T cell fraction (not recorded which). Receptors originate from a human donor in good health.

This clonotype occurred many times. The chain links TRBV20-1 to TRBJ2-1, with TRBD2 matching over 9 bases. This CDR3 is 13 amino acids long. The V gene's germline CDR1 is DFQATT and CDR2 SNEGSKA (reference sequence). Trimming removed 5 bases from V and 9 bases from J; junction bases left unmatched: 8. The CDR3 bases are TGCAGTGCTGGACTAGCGTTAGATACTGAGCAGTTCTTC. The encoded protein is CSAGLALDTEQFF.

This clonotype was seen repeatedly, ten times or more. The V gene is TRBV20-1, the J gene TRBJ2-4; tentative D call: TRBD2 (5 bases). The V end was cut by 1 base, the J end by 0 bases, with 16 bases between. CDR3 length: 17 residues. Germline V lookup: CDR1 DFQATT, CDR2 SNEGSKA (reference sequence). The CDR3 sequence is CSARGPVRVLAKNIQYF. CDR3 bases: TGCAGTGCTAGAGGCCCTGTGCGGGTTTTAGCCAAAAACATTCAGTACTTC.

Here the CDR3 reads CASSLVGGGSIDQPQHF. Here the CDR3 DNA reads TGTGCCAGCAGCTTAGTCGGGGGGGGCTCAATAGATCAGCCCCAGCATTTT. The chain is built from TRBV7-2 and TRBJ1-5; a weak D match, TRBD1 (6 bases). Germline V gives CDR1 SGHTA, CDR2 FQGNSA. V was pared by 1 base and J by 5 bases, with 18 bases between. The CDR3 extends over 17 amino acids.

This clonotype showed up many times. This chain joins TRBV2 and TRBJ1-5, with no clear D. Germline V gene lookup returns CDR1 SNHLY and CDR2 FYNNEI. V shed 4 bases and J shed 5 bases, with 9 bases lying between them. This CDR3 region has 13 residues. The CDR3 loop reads CASSVWLDQPQHF. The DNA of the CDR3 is TGTGCCAGCAGTGTTTGGTTAGATCAGCCCCAGCATTTT.

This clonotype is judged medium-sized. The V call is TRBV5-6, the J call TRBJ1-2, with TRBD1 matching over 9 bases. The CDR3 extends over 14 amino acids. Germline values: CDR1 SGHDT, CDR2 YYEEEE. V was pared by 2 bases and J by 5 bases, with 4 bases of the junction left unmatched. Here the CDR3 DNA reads TGTGCCAGCAGCTTTGGACAGGGGATTTATGGCTACACCTTC. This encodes CASSFGQGIYGYTF. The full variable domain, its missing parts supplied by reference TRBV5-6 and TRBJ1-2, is DAGVTQSPTHLIKTRGQQVTLRCSPKSGHDTVSWYQQALGQGPQFIFQYYEEEERQRGNFPDRFSGHQFPNYSSELNVNALLLGDSALYLCASSFGQGIYGYTFGSGTRLTVV.

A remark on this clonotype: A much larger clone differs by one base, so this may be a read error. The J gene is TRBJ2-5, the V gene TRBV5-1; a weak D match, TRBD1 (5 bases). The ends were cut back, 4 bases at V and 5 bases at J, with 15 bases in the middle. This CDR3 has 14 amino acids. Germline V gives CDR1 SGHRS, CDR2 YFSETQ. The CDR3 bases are TGCGCCAGCAGCCAAAGGGGCGGAGAGGAGACCCAGTACTTC. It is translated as CASSQRGGEETQYF.

This chain's CDR3 is CSARIGLAGGQETQYF. Here the CDR3 DNA reads TGCAGTGCTAGAATCGGGCTAGCGGGAGGCCAAGAGACCCAGTACTTC. The gene calls are TRBV20-1 and TRBJ2-5; 11 bases match TRBD2. Germline V gene data show CDR1 as DFQATT and CDR2 as SNEGSKA (reference sequence). J gave up 1 base and V 2 bases, and 6 bases lay outside the gene matches. The CDR3 is 16 amino acids.

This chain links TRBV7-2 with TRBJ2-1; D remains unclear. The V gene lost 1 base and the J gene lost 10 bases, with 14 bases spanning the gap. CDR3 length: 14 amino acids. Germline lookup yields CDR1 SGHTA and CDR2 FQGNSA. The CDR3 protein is CASSLGTRSTEQFF. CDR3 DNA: TGTGCCAGCAGCTTAGGGACCCGATCGACCGAGCAGTTCTTC.